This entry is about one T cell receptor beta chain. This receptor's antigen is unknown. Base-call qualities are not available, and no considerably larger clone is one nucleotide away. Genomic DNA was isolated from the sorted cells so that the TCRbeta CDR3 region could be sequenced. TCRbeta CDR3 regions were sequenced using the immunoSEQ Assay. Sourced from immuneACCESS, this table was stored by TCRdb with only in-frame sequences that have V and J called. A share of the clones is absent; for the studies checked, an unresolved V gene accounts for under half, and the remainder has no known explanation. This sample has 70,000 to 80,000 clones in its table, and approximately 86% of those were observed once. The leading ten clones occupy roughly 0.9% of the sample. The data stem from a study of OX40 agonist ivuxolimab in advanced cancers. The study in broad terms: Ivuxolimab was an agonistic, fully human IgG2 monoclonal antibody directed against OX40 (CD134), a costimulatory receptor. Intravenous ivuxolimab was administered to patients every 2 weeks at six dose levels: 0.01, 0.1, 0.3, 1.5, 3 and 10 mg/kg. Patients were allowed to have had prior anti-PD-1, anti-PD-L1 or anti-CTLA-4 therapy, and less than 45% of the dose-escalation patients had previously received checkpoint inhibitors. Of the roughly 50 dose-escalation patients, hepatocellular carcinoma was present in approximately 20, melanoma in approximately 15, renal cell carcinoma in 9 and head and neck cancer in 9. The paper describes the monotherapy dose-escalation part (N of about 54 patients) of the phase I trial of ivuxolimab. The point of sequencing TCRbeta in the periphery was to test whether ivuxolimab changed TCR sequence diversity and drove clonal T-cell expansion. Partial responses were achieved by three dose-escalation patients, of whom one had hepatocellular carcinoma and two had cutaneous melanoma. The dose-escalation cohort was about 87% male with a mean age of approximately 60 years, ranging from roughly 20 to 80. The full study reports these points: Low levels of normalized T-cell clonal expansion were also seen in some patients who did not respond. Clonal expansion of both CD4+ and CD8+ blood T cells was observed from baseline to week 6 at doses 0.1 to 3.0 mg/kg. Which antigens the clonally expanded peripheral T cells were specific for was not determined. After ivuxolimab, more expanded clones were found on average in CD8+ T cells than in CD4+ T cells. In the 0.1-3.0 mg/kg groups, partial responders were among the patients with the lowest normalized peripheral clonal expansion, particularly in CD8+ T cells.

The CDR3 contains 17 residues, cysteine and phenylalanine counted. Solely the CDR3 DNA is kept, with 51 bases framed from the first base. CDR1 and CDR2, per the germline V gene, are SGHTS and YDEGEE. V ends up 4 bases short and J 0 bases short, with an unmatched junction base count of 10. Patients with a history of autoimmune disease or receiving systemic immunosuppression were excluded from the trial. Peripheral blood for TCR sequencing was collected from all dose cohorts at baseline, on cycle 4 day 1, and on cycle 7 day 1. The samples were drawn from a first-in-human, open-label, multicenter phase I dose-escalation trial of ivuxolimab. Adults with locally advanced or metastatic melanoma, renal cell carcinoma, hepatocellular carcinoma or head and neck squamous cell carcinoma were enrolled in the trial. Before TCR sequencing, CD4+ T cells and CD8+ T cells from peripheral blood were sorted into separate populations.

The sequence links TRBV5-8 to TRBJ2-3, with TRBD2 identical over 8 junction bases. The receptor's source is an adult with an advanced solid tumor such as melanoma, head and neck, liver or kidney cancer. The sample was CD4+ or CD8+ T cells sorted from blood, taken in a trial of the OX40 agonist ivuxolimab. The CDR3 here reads CASSNREGRASTDTQYF. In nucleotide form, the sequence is TGTGCCAGCAGCAATCGGGAGGGGAGGGCTAGCACAGATACGCAGTATTTT.